This T cell receptor beta chain is drawn from a study of T cell responses to AZD1222 COVID-19 vaccine. Notes on the study in general: Close to half of all spike-specific TCRs reportedly target regions of the variants that are unmutated. Only a handful of AZD1222 recipients tested seropositive at baseline. The donor cohort was predominantly white British with a female majority, and clonal diversity may have been underestimated.

This clone was found a few times. Antigen: not known. TCRdb's copy holds only in-frame clones and misses some; the assay was immunoSEQ multiplex PCR. The sample has 110,000 or so clones; more than 70% are singletons. V lost 4 bases, J lost 12 bases, and 13 bases lay in between. This CDR3 contains 13 residues. Germline CDR1 SGHTA, CDR2 FQGNSA. This receptor was obtained from an adult in good health. This specimen consisted of peripheral blood, obtained on day 0 of AZD1222 vaccination. The chain has TRBV7-2 and TRBJ1-6; D not resolved. CDR3 nucleotides: TGTGCCAGCAGCTCGCTATTTGACCAACCCCTCCACTTT. Translation gives CASSSLFDQPLHF.